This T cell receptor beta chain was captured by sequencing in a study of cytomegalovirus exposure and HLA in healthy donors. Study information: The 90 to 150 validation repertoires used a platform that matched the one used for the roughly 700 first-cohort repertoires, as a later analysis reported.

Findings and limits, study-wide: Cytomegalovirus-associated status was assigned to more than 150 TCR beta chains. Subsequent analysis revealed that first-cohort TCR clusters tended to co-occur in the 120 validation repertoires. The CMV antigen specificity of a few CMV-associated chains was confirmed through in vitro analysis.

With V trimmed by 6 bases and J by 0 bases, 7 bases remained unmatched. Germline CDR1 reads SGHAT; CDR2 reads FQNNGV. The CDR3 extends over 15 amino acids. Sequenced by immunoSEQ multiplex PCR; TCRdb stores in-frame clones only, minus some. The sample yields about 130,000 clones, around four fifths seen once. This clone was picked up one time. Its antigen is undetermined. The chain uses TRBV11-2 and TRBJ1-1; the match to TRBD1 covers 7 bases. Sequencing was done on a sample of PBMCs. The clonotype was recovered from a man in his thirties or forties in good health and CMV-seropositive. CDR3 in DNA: TGTGCCAGCAGGGCAGTGGACAGGATGAACACTGAAGCTTTCTTT. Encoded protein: CASRAVDRMNTEAFF.